This is a list of T cell receptor beta chains from one sample in a study of shared clonotypes between healthy human individuals. Some clones are missing from TCRdb's copy, which holds only in-frame ones; the method was immunoSEQ multiplex PCR. Among over 850,000 clones listed, around three quarters were seen once. Sequenced material: memory CD4+ T cells from PBMCs. These receptors were collected from a man aged 18 to 30 in good health. Some clones in this sample may be carry-over from other donors' samples. CDR3s include the opening cysteine and the closing phenylalanine or tryptophan.

v_gene,j_gene,CDR3aa
TRBV11-2,TRBJ1-1,CASIRMAPGTEAFF
TRBV18,TRBJ2-3,CASSPPGTGTDTQYF
TRBV18,TRBJ2-1,CASFPPAPKILPYNEQFF
TRBV6-1,TRBJ2-7,CASSSGLAGTYEQYF
TRBV2,TRBJ2-3,CASNRDRTSTDTQYF
TRBV7-9,TRBJ2-7,CASGHGRWTSNEQYF
TRBV9,TRBJ2-3,CASSDPRASGGLSTDTQYF
TRBV5-8,TRBJ1-3,CASSLATGSGLRGNTIYF
TRBV11-2,TRBJ2-2,CASSLNSWDRVFTGELFF
TRBV19,TRBJ2-6,CASSGSPAYAGANVLTF
TRBV9,TRBJ1-1,CASSVAPQNTEAFF
TRBV6-6,TRBJ1-1,CASNLPFHSGGTEAFF
TRBV5-1,TRBJ2-2,CASSLLPSSGSNTGELFF
TRBV30,TRBJ2-7,CAWRDSDEQYF
TRBV7-3,TRBJ2-3,CASSRTSASSTDTQYF
TRBV5-4,TRBJ2-1,CASRGGTAYNEQFF
TRBV27,TRBJ1-4,CASSSRQGVEGKLFF
TRBV7-9,TRBJ2-5,CASSEGTFQETQYF
TRBV18,TRBJ1-5,CASSPPLGSNQPQHF
TRBV11-2,TRBJ1-1,CTSSPDRLNTEAFF
TRBV4-2,TRBJ2-3,CASSQGSSGGTDTQYF
TRBV11-2,TRBJ2-5,CASSLAGEEVKTQYF
TRBV2,TRBJ2-3,CASRQDREVTDTQYF
TRBV23-1,TRBJ1-2,CASSLMKLGTDYGYTF
TRBV15,TRBJ2-1,CATSRRLRTTLENEQFF